Listed here are 12 T cell receptor beta chains from one sample, sequenced in a study of blood T cell repertoires in COVID-19. Measured with immunoSEQ multiplex PCR; TCRdb has only the in-frame clones, and not every one. The sample lists some 320,000 clones, about 89% seen once, with over 4% in the top ten. Input material: PBMCs or T cells enriched from blood (not recorded which). All receptors come from a woman aged 30 to 39 who had recovered from COVID-19.

CDR3 in DNA: TGTGCCTGGAGTGTAAACAGGTACTATGGCTACACCTTC. The encoded protein is CAWSVNRYYGYTF. The chain employs TRBV30 and TRBJ1-2; tentatively, D is TRBD1 (5 bases). The CDR3 runs to 13 residues. Trimming left V 0 bases short and J 3 bases short, with 8 bases between. Germline CDR1 is GTSNPN and CDR2 is SVGIG (reference sequence).

The chain couples TRBV3-1 (or the pseudogene TRBV3-2) to TRBJ2-5, with TRBD2 identical over 9 bases. The CDR3 is made up of 13 amino acids. V trimming: 8 bases; J trimming: 5 bases; junction bases outside the gene matches: 6. The V gene's germline CDR1 is LGHDT and CDR2 YNNKEL (reference sequence). CDR3 in amino acids: CASQAGGWETQYF. For the CDR3, the DNA is TGTGCCAGCCAAGCGGGGGGATGGGAGACCCAGTACTTC.

J is TRBJ2-1 and V is TRBV10-3; D gene ambiguous. V gave up 2 bases and J gave up 5 bases, with 13 bases separating them. This CDR3 has 15 amino acids. The germline gives CDR1 ENHRY, CDR2 SYGVKD. The CDR3 coding sequence is TGTGCCATCAGTGAGGAGGTGGCGGTAAACAATGAGCAGTTCTTC. Amino acids: CAISEEVAVNNEQFF.

J is TRBJ1-1 and V is TRBV6-4; D gene ambiguous. The germline V gene encodes CDR1 MRHNA and CDR2 SNTAGT. This CDR3 is 13 amino acids long. Trimming removed 6 bases at V and 3 bases at J, with 11 bases between. The CDR3: CASSVGLYTEAFF. As DNA, the CDR3 is TGTGCCAGCAGCGTCGGACTGTACACTGAAGCTTTCTTT.

This chain uses TRBV30 with TRBJ2-6; possibly TRBD1 for D (5 bases). Trimming stripped 5 bases from V and 1 base from J, with 9 bases between. CDR1 and CDR2 (germline): GTSNPN, SVGIG (reference sequence). There are 14 residues in the CDR3. The CDR3 sequence: CAWARQSGANVLTF. CDR3 coding DNA: TGTGCCTGGGCGAGACAGTCTGGGGCCAACGTCCTGACTTTC.

This chain joins TRBV15 and TRBJ2-3; 7 bases fit TRBD1. The CDR3 totals 16 residues. Germline V gives CDR1 LNHNV, CDR2 YYDKDF (reference sequence). J gave up 2 bases and V 0 bases, and 5 bases lay outside the gene matches. CDR3 sequence (DNA): TGTGCCACCAGCAGAGATAACAGGGGATTCACAGATACGCAGTATTTT. Translated, it gives CATSRDNRGFTDTQYF.

The chain is built from TRBV20-1 and TRBJ1-2; D is unresolved. The V end was cut by 5 bases, the J end by 5 bases, with 6 bases between. The CDR3 covers 10 residues. Germline CDR1 reads DFQATT; CDR2 reads SNEGSKA (reference sequence). The CDR3 region has the DNA TGCAGTGCTGCGAATTATGGCTACACCTTC. This encodes CSAANYGYTF.

V is TRBV27 and J is TRBJ1-1, with TRBD1 as a possible D gene (5 bases). The CDR3 totals 12 residues. Germline V gives CDR1 MNHEY, CDR2 SMNVEV (reference sequence). V was cut by 5 bases and J by 4 bases, with 8 bases left in between. CDR3 nucleotide sequence: TGTGCCAGCAGTCGCCAGGGCACTGAAGCTTTCTTT. This sequence encodes CASSRQGTEAFF.

This rearrangement joins TRBV15 to TRBJ2-1; maybe TRBD2 (6 bases). The CDR3 loop spans 15 amino acids. Between the trimmed V and J ends, which lost 3 bases and 3 bases, there was a span of 12 bases. Germline CDR1 and CDR2: LNHNV and YYDKDF (reference sequence). The CDR3 nucleotides read TGTGCCACCAGCAGCTTAGCGGACAACTACAATGAGCAGTTCTTC. This translates into CATSSLADNYNEQFF.

The chain joins TRBV11-2 to TRBJ2-7, with D perhaps TRBD1 (5 bases). There are 14 residues in the CDR3. The germline V and J ends were trimmed by 5 bases and 0 bases, with 11 bases remaining between them. The germline V gene encodes CDR1 SGHAT and CDR2 FQNNGV. CDR3 amino acids: CASSPRQSSYEQYF. The CDR3 DNA reads as TGTGCCAGCAGCCCCCGACAGAGCTCCTACGAGCAGTACTTC.

The chain is built from TRBV11-2 and TRBJ1-2, with 7 bases aligning to TRBD1. V was pared by 3 bases and J by 5 bases, with 3 bases of the junction left unmatched. The CDR3 spans 13 residues. Germline CDR1 SGHAT, CDR2 FQNNGV. CDR3 amino acids: CASSLTGSYGYTF. In DNA form, the CDR3 reads TGTGCCAGCAGCTTGACAGGGAGTTATGGCTACACCTTC.

The chain carries TRBV27 and TRBJ1-2, with D possibly being TRBD1 (5 bases). Trimming took 2 bases from V and 7 from J, leaving 11 bases between them. The CDR3 sequence is 13 residues long. CDR1 is MNHEY and CDR2 is SMNVEV in the germline V gene (reference sequence). CDR3 region: CASSLRGRAGYTF. DNA for the CDR3: TGTGCCAGCAGTTTACGGGGGAGAGCTGGCTACACCTTC.